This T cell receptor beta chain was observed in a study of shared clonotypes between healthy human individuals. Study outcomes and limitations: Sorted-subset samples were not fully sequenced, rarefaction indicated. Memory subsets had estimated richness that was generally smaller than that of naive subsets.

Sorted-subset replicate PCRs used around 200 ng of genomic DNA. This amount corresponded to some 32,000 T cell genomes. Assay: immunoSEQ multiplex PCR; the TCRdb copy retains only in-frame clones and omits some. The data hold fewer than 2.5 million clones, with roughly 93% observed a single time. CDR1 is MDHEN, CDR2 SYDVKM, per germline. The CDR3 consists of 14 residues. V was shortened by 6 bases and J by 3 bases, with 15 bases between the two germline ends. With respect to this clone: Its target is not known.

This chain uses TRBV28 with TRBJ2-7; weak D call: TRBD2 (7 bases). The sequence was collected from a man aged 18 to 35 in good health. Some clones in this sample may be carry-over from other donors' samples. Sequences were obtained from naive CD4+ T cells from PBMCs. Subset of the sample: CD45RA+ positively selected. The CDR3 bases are TGTGCCAGCAGACCTGGGGGGGCTGACTACGAGCAGTACTTC. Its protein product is CASRPGGADYEQYF.